These T cell receptor beta chains were read from a single sample in a study of T cells in Graves' hyperthyroidism and ophthalmopathy. MiXCR, run by TCRdb on the multiplex PCR reads, gives a single entry per CDR3 protein. Among approximately 370,000 distinct CDR3 sequences listed, just under 15% were seen once. Sequenced sample: blood. These receptors all come from a woman aged 25 to 39 with Graves' hyperthyroidism. Each CDR3 is given without its conserved first and last residue. The D gene is left open where the match is weak.

v_call	d_call	j_call	cdr3_aa
TRBV18	NA	TRBJ1-5	ASSPGHYSNQPQH
TRBV5-1	NA	TRBJ1-3	ASSSQSSGNTIY
TRBV20-1	TRBD2	TRBJ2-3	SARLTSGGSAQY
TRBV2	NA	TRBJ1-6	ASSARTENNSPLH
TRBV6-1	NA	TRBJ2-7	ASSLALQPHEQY
TRBV20-1	TRBD2	TRBJ2-2	SAKLAGDTGELF
TRBV6-6	TRBD2	TRBJ2-3	ASSYSSGSGDTQY
TRBV30	TRBD1	TRBJ2-1	AWNTGGYEQF
TRBV5-1	TRBD2	TRBJ2-1	ASSLGASGSGGEQF
TRBV30	NA	TRBJ2-7	AWSEVLYEQY